This T cell receptor (beta chain) is from a study of Ad26.COV2.S vaccination and SARS-CoV-2 variants. Study outcomes and limitations: Individuals receiving vaccine had higher spike-specific TCR breadth than placebo recipients did. From the TCR breadth and depth analyses, total T cell responses may have been underestimated.

Treatment in this sample: about 20 received Ad26.COV2.S at low or high dose, single or two shots; about 5 received placebo; per-sample allocation not given. Day 63 following the first vaccine or placebo injection was when the samples were taken. Immunization relied on an Ad26 vector, which expressed Wuhan-strain SARS-CoV-2 spike. Germline loops: CDR1 LNHDA, CDR2 SQIVND (reference sequence). The V end was cut by 4 bases, the J end by 2 bases, with 21 bases between. The CDR3 is 18 amino acids. Regarding this clone: The antigen is undetermined.

Using immunoSEQ multiplex PCR, the repertoire was profiled, and TCRdb retains in-frame clones only, with some absent. The sample consists of 350,000 to 450,000 clones, approximately 90% of them appearing once. The V call is TRBV19, the J call TRBJ1-5; D gene uncertain. The specimen was peripheral blood, collected in a trial of Ad26.COV2.S vaccine versus placebo. This clonotype was obtained from a person between 18 and 59 years old who received the Ad26.COV2.S COVID-19 vaccine or a placebo. The CDR3 region is CASSTGLTLLLGNQPQHF. The CDR3 DNA sequence: TGTGCCAGTAGTACAGGACTGACCTTGCTCCTAGGCAATCAGCCCCAGCATTTT.